The clone carrying this TCR beta chain was seen once. The record originates from a study of control samples from healthy donors and cancer patients. Sequencing used immunoSEQ multiplex PCR; TCRdb keeps in-frame clones, though not all of them. The sample holds about 80,000 clones; approximately 80% are singletons and the top ten take 11%. Germline values: CDR1 GTSNPN, CDR2 SVGIG (reference sequence). The CDR3 runs 14 residues. V dropped 2 bases and J dropped 8; count of bases not matched to a gene: 6. The receptor was isolated from a man aged 60-69 years with head and neck cancer. The source material was PBMCs. The V gene is TRBV30, the J gene TRBJ2-1; TRBD2 agrees at 10 bases. The CDR3 region has the DNA TGTGCCTGGAGTTCGGCTAGCGGGGGAGATGAGCAGTTCTTC. Translation gives CAWSSASGGDEQFF.